This T cell receptor (beta chain) is drawn from a study of cytomegalovirus exposure and HLA in healthy donors. Findings of the study overall: DRB1 showed the most TCR associations and HLA-C the fewest in a later analysis, as rates varied by HLA locus.

A note on this clone: Its antigen is still unknown.

The CDR3 contains 15 residues. V was pared by 2 bases and J by 4 bases, with 2 bases of the junction left unmatched. Germline CDR1 and CDR2: MNHNS and SASEGT. Primers for the PCR totalled 60 Vbeta and 13 Jbeta. Assay: immunoSEQ multiplex PCR; the TCRdb copy retains only in-frame clones and omits some. The data contain 120,000 or so clones, about 75% of them singletons. The sample was PBMCs. The chain carries TRBV6-1 and TRBJ1-4; 9 bases map to TRBD1. This TCR was recovered from a man in his sixties in good health and CMV-seropositive. The CDR3: CASSEWGQGNEKLFF. The CDR3 bases are TGTGCCAGCAGTGAATGGGGACAGGGTAATGAAAAACTGTTTTTT.